This T cell receptor beta chain is drawn from a study of Tregs in tolerant kidney transplant recipients. Study-wide findings and caveats: Biological reproducibility was not directly addressed, but technical replication error appeared minimal. The most relevant donor-specific Treg TCRbeta repertoire apparently came from expansion with activated donor B cells. The small number of patients limits these findings pending further validation.

Germline CDR1 is MDHEN and CDR2 is SYDVKM. The CDR3 extends over 16 amino acids. V dropped 5 bases and J dropped 4; count of bases not matched to a gene: 10. Assay: immunoSEQ multiplex PCR; the TCRdb copy retains only in-frame clones and omits some. In the table there are 60,000 or so clones, around 88% of which are singletons. In regard to this clone: Its antigen remains unknown.

Unstimulated regulatory T cells (CD4+CD25+CD127-), CD4+CD25- non-regulatory cells, CD4 and CD8 cells were FACS-sorted from thawed PBMCs. The V gene is TRBV28, the J gene TRBJ1-2; 10 bases align to TRBD1. The sample comprised CD4+ T cells from blood. The origin of this receptor is a human donor in good health. CDR3 in amino acids: CASSPIGTGVGYGYTF. The CDR3 DNA follows: TGTGCCAGCAGTCCCATCGGGACAGGGGTCGGCTATGGCTACACCTTC.